The clone carrying this T cell receptor (beta chain) was detected ten times or more. What it recognizes is unknown. This entry is derived from a study of human T cells and chemical hapten exposure. The CDR3 has 15 residues. The trim removed 4 bases at V and 2 bases at J, leaving 6 bases unmatched. Germline CDR1 and CDR2: MNHEY and SVGAGI. Study results and limitations: More PT1 expanded TCRs went with higher patch test scores.

As for time point: patch test 2, 6 weeks after DPC sensitization. Treatment given: therapeutic diphenylcyclopropenone sensitization with weekly scalp DPC. TCRdb redid the calling of the RACE reads with MiXCR, one entry per CDR3 protein. The table records about 400,000 distinct CDR3 sequences, roughly 6% of them present only once. The receptor was derived from a woman aged 18-29 years with alopecia areata. Some clones in this sample may be carry-over from other donors' samples. J is TRBJ1-2 and V is TRBV6-5; 8 nucleotides line up with TRBD1. This specimen was whole blood, taken in connection with sensitization to the hapten diphenylcyclopropenone (DPC). Here the CDR3 reads CASSSRRTGNYGYTF. The CDR3 DNA reads TGTGCCAGCAGTTCGAGAAGGACAGGGAACTATGGCTACACCTTC.